This TCR beta chain was sequenced for a study of blood T cells in healthy people across ages. Study-level background: Template switching recovered approximately one barcoded beta molecule for every two T cells.

In the case of this clonotype: This may come from a read error, since a much larger clone is one base off.

Per the germline V gene, CDR1 is SGHTA and CDR2 is FQGNSA. This CDR3 is 16 amino acids long. Primed by a sample-barcoded 5' primer and a J-beta primer mix, a second PCR proceeded for about 6 to 11 cycles. Each CDR3 protein is one row after TCRdb ran MiXCR on the 5' RACE reads. The sample contains 800,000 or so distinct CDR3 sequences, 46% of which appear only once. V usage is TRBV7-2 and J usage is TRBJ2-1, with unresolved D. This receptor was taken from a man aged 80 or over in good health. Sequenced: blood. In DNA, the CDR3 is TGTGCCGGCAGCTTAGTGAACGATGAAGGCTACAATGAGCAGTTCTTC. Protein sequence: CAGSLVNDEGYNEQFF.